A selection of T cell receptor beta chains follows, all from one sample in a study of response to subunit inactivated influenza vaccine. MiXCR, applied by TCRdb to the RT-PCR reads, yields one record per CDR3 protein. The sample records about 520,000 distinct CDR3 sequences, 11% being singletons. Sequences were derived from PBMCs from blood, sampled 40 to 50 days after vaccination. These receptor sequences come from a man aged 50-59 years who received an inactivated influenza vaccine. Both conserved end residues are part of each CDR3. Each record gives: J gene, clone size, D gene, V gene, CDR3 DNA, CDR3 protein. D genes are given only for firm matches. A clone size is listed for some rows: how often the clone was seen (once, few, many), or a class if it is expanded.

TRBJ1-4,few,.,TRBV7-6,TGTGCCAGCAGCGAAGGCGGGCTGGGCCATGAAAAACTGTTTTTT,CASSEGGLGHEKLFF
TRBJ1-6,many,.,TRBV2,TGTGCCAGCAGTGAGCTATCCCGGAATTCACCCCTCCACTTT,CASSELSRNSPLHF
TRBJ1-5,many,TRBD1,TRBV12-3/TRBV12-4,TGTGCCAGCAGTTCCCGTGACAGGGTAATGTATCAGCCCCAGCATTTT,CASSSRDRVMYQPQHF
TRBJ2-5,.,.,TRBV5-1,TGCGCCAGCAGCTTGGTTTCGCAGTCTCAAGAGACCCAGTACTTC,CASSLVSQSQETQYF
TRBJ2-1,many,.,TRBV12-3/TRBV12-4,TGTGCCAGCAGTTTAAATAGTGTCGGGACCCTATCCCATGAGCAGTTCTTC,CASSLNSVGTLSHEQFF
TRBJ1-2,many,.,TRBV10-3,TGTGCCATCAGTGAGTCGATAGGGGCCGGTGGCTACACCTTC,CAISESIGAGGYTF
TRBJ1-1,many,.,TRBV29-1,TGCAGCGTACTGGACAGCCACACTGAAGCTTTCTTT,CSVLDSHTEAFF
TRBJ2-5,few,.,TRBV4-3,TGCGCCAGCAGCCAAGGGCCGACTAGAGGGGAGACCCAGTACTTC,CASSQGPTRGETQYF
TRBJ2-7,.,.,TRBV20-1,TGCAGTGCTAGAGAGGGGGACCCGACCGAGCAGTACTTC,CSAREGDPTEQYF
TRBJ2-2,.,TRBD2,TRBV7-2,TGTGCCAGCAGCTTAGCGCTGGGACTAGCGAGGACCGGGGAGCTGTTTTTT,CASSLALGLARTGELFF
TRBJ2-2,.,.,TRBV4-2,TGTGCCAGCAGCCAAGTAGGCTTACAGGGTAACACCGGGGAGCTGTTTTTT,CASSQVGLQGNTGELFF
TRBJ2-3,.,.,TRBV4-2,TGTGCCAGCAGCCAAGATAGGTCTTCAGGGGATACGCAGTATTTT,CASSQDRSSGDTQYF
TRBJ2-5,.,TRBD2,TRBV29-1,TGCAGCGTGGGGACTAGCGGACAAGAGACCCAGTACTTC,CSVGTSGQETQYF
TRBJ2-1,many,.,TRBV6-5,TGTGCCAGCACAGGGTTCAATGAGCAGTTCTTC,CASTGFNEQFF
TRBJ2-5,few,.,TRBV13,TGTGCCAGCAGCCTCAGGCCTCAAGAGACCCAGTACTTC,CASSLRPQETQYF
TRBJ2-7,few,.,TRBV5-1,TGCGCCAGCAGCTTGGGGCAAACCAACGAGCAGTACTTC,CASSLGQTNEQYF
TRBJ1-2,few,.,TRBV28,TGTGCCAGCCAGGGAAGTCACTATGGCTACACCTTC,CASQGSHYGYTF
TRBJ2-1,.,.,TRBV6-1,TGTGCCAGCAGTAGGATCGACCGGCTGGGGAATGAGCAGTTCTTC,CASSRIDRLGNEQFF
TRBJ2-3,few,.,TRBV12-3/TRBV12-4,TGTGTCCCCCAGGGGCTAGCGCGTCGTGCGCAGTATTTT,CVPQGLARRAQYF
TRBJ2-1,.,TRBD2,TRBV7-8,TGTGCCAGCAGCTCGGGACTAGCGGGGGGGAGTTGGTATGAGCAGTTCTTC,CASSSGLAGGSWYEQFF
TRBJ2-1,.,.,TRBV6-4,TGTGCCAGCAGAAAGGAGAGGGGAGGATACAATGAGCAGTTCTTC,CASRKERGGYNEQFF
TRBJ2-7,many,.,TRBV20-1,TGCAGTGCTTCTCCTCCCACGGGGGCCTACGAGCAGTACTTC,CSASPPTGAYEQYF
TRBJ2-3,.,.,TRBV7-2,TGTGCCAGCAGCATAGGTCGGGGCGGGGGCCGCACAGATACGCAGTATTTT,CASSIGRGGGRTDTQYF
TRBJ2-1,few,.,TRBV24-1,TGTGCCACCAGTGATTTGCCGTCCCGCGGCTACAATGAGCAGTTCTTC,CATSDLPSRGYNEQFF
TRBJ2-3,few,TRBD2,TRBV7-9,TGTGCCAGCAGCTTAACTGGGACTAGCGCAGATACGCAGTATTTT,CASSLTGTSADTQYF
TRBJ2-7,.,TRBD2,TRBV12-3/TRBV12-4,TGTGCCAGCAGTTTCGCGGGAGGGCCGGACGAGCAGTACTTC,CASSFAGGPDEQYF
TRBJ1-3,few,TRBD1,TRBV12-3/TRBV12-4,TGTGCCAGCAGTCCTCGGGACAGGGGCTCTGGAAACACCATATATTTT,CASSPRDRGSGNTIYF
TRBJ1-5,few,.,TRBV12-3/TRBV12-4,TGTGCCAGCAGCCTCCACAGGGGCAATCAGCCCCAGCATTTT,CASSLHRGNQPQHF
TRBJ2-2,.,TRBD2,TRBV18,TGTGCCAGCTCACTACGACTAGCGGGAGGACTCGGGGAGCTGTTTTTT,CASSLRLAGGLGELFF
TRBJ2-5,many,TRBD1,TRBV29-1,TGCAGCGTTGAAGACTCCACAGTGACAGGGAGTTTAGAGACCCAGTACTTC,CSVEDSTVTGSLETQYF
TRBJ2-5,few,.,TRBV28,TGTGCCAGCAGTTTATTTAATCAAGAGACCCAGTACTTC,CASSLFNQETQYF
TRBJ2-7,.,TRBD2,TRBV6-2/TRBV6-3,TGTGCCAGCAGTTGGACTAGCGGGGGGACTTCTCCCTACGAGCAGTACTTC,CASSWTSGGTSPYEQYF
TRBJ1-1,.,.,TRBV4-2,TGTGCCAGCAGCCAAGATGTGTTTTCAGGGAACACTGAAGCTTTCTTT,CASSQDVFSGNTEAFF
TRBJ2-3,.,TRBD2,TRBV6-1,TGTGCCAGCAGGGGAGGGGCCTTGGGGGCAGATACGCAGTATTTT,CASRGGALGADTQYF
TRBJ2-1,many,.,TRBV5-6,TGTGCCAGCAGCTTGGAGTCGAGCAATGAGCAGTTCTTC,CASSLESSNEQFF
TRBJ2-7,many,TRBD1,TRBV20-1,TGCAGTGCTAGTAGGACAGGTGTGGGCTCCTACGAGCAGTACTTC,CSASRTGVGSYEQYF
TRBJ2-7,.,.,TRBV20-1,TGCAGTGCTAGACAGGGAGTGAAAGAGCAGTACTTC,CSARQGVKEQYF
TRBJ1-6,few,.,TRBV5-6,TGTGCCAGCAGCTTGGTCACGGATAATTCACCCCTCCACTTT,CASSLVTDNSPLHF
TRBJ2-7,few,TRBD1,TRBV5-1,TGCGCCAGCAGCGTCCGGGACAGCTTTGCCTACGAGCAGTACTTC,CASSVRDSFAYEQYF
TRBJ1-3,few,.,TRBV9,TGTGCCAGCAGCATCAGACAAGCGGCGAGTGGAAACACCATATATTTT,CASSIRQAASGNTIYF
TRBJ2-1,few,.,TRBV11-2,TGTGCCAGCAGCACCGCAGGCGTCCCCTCCTACAATGAGCAGTTCTTC,CASSTAGVPSYNEQFF
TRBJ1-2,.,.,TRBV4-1,TGCGCCAGCAGCCAAGGGGGGGCGAGGGTTCTTGGCTATGGCTACACCTTC,CASSQGGARVLGYGYTF
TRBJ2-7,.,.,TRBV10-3,TGTGCCATCAAGCCGGGCCAGGGGTACGAGCAGTACTTC,CAIKPGQGYEQYF
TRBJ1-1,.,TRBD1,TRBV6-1,TGTGCCAGCAAAGACTCAGGACAGGGGAATAGGGTAGCTTTCTTT,CASKDSGQGNRVAFF
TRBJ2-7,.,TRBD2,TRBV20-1,TGCAGTGCTAGATATCCTAGCGGGACCCCCTACGAGCAGTACTTC,CSARYPSGTPYEQYF
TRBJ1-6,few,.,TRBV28,TGTGCCAGCAGTTGGGGACGAATCGGTAATTCACCCCTCCACTTT,CASSWGRIGNSPLHF
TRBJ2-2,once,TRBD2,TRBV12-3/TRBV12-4,TGTGCCAGCAGTTCGACGGCGGGAGAGGCCGGGGAGCTGTTTTTT,CASSSTAGEAGELFF
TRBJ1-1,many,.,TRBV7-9,TGTGCCAGCAGGACAACGAACACTGAAGCTTTCTTT,CASRTTNTEAFF
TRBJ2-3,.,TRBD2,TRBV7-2,TGTGCCAGCTCCATTTTCGGGGGGAGAAGCACAGATACGCAGTATTTT,CASSIFGGRSTDTQYF
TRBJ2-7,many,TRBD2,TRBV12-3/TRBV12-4,TGTGCCAGCAGCGGGGGGACCGAGTACGAGCAGTACTTC,CASSGGTEYEQYF
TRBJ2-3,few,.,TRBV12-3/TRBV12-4,TGTGCCAGCAGGTTATCGGGCAGCACAGATACGCAGTATTTT,CASRLSGSTDTQYF
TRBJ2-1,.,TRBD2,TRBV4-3,TGCGCCAGCAGCCAAGATATTCGACTAGCGGGGGTTGAGCAGTTCTTC,CASSQDIRLAGVEQFF
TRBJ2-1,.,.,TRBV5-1,TGCGCCAGCAGCTTGGTAATGAATGAGCAGTTCTTC,CASSLVMNEQFF
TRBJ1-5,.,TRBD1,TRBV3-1,TGTGCCAGCAGCGATTCACAGGGGTCGGGGAATCAGCCCCAGCATTTT,CASSDSQGSGNQPQHF
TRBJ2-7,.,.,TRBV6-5,TGTGCCAGCAGTTACCACCAGGGGACCTACGAGCAGTACTTC,CASSYHQGTYEQYF
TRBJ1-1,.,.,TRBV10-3,TGTGCCATCAGTGACGCCCCCGATGAAGCTTTCTTT,CAISDAPDEAFF
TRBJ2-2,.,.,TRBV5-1,TGCGCCAGCAGCTTCCCAGGGGACACCGGGGAGCTGTTTTTT,CASSFPGDTGELFF